This T cell receptor (beta chain) was found in a study of human T cells and chemical hapten exposure. On the study more broadly: Patients had diphenylcyclopropenone applied to the scalp weekly throughout the approximately 22-week study.

Stated time point: patch test 1, 2 weeks after DPC sensitization. Treatment specified: therapeutic diphenylcyclopropenone sensitization with weekly scalp DPC. The study's library attached unique molecular identifiers to single cDNA molecules. Methods used by the authors: Between roughly 23,224 and 700,000 TCRs appeared in each sample, and the median stood at 95,638. TCRdb independently ran MiXCR on the RACE reads; one entry per CDR3 protein. The V and J calls come from TCRdb's annotation, not from the publication. Of under 450,000 distinct CDR3 sequences in the sample, about 4.8% were seen once. Here the sequenced sample was whole blood, taken in connection with sensitization to the hapten diphenylcyclopropenone (DPC). The TCR originated in a woman aged 45-65 years with alopecia areata. Some clones in this sample may be carry-over from other donors' samples.

The CDR3 bases are TGCAGTGCCGGGGACAGGGGCTCCGATACGCAGTATTTT. As protein: CSAGDRGSDTQYF. J is TRBJ2-3 and V is TRBV20-1; 10 nucleotides align to TRBD1. The CDR3 extends over 13 amino acids. The junction had 6 bases not matched to a gene; V was cut back by 6 bases and J by 6 bases. CDR1 is DFQATT and CDR2 is SNEGSKA in the germline V gene (reference sequence).